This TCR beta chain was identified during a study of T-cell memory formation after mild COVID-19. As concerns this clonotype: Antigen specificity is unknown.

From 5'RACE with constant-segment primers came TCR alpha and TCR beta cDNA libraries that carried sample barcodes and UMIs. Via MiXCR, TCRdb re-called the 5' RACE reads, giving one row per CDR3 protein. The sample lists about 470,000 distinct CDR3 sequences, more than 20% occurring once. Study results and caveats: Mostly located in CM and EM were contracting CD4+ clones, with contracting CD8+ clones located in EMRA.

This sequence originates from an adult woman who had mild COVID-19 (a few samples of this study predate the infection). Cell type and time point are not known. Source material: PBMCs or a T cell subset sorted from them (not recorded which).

The CDR3 here is CASSMGLAGYNEQFF. Here the CDR3 DNA reads TGTGCCAGCAGCATGGGACTAGCGGGCTACAATGAGCAGTTCTTC. V gene TRBV5-6 combines with J gene TRBJ2-1, with 12 bases identical to TRBD2. V lost 4 bases, J lost 3 bases, and 2 bases stayed unmatched. Germline values: CDR1 SGHDT, CDR2 YYEEEE. The CDR3 length is 15 residues.